A single sample is the source of the 3 T cell receptor beta chains below, sequenced in a study of T cells in Graves' hyperthyroidism and ophthalmopathy. Using RNA transcripts as the source, TCR beta CDR3 regions were amplified. First-round RT-PCR with HTBI primers amplified the TCR CDR3 region. In TCRdb, the multiplex PCR reads were re-called with MiXCR into one record per CDR3 protein. The repertoire holds roughly 500,000 distinct CDR3 sequences, with about 15% as singletons. The sequenced sample consisted of blood. All receptors come from a woman aged 25 to 45 with Graves' hyperthyroidism that later progressed to Graves' ophthalmopathy.

This clonotype has at least ten counts. The V and J genes are TRBV27 and TRBJ1-6; 7 nucleotides agree with TRBD1. CDR1 MNHEY and CDR2 SMNVEV come from the germline V gene (reference sequence). With 7 bases clipped from V and 7 bases from J, the junction kept 7 bases outside the gene matches. CDR3 size: 14 residues. Here the CDR3 reads CASTPGGYNSPLHF. CDR3 bases: TGTGCCAGCACCCCAGGGGGATACAATTCACCCCTCCACTTT.

This clonotype was seen repeatedly, ten times or more. This chain connects TRBV28 to TRBJ2-5, with D possibly TRBD1 on 6 matching bases. Germline V gene sequence: CDR1 MDHEN, CDR2 SYDVKM. V lost 2 bases and J lost 3, with 13 bases in between. The CDR3 loop spans 15 amino acids. CDR3 region: CASSLGGRMKETQYF. The CDR3 DNA follows: TGTGCCAGCAGTTTAGGGGGCCGGATGAAAGAGACCCAGTACTTC. Full variable domain (missing parts from reference TRBV28 and TRBJ2-5): DVKVTQSSRYLVKRTGEKVFLECVQDMDHENMFWYRQDPGLGLRLIYFSYDVKMKEKGDIPEGYSVSREKKERFSLILESASTNQTSMYLCASSLGGRMKETQYFGPGTRLLVL.

This clonotype was observed at least ten times. The chain recombines TRBV15 with TRBJ2-5; 8 bases are a match to TRBD1. The CDR3 runs to 16 residues. V dropped 4 bases and J dropped 3; count of bases not matched to a gene: 10. From germline, CDR1 is LNHNV and CDR2 YYDKDF (reference sequence). The CDR3 region has the DNA TGTGCCACCAGCACCTTTCGGACAGGGCGAGAAGAGACCCAGTACTTC. It is translated as CATSTFRTGREETQYF. Supplemented by reference TRBV15 and TRBJ2-5, the full variable domain reads DAMVIQNPRYQVTQFGKPVTLSCSQTLNHNVMYWYQQKSSQAPKLLFHYYDKDFNNEADTPDNFQSRRPNTSFCFLDIRSPGLGDTAMYLCATSTFRTGREETQYFGPGTRLLVL.